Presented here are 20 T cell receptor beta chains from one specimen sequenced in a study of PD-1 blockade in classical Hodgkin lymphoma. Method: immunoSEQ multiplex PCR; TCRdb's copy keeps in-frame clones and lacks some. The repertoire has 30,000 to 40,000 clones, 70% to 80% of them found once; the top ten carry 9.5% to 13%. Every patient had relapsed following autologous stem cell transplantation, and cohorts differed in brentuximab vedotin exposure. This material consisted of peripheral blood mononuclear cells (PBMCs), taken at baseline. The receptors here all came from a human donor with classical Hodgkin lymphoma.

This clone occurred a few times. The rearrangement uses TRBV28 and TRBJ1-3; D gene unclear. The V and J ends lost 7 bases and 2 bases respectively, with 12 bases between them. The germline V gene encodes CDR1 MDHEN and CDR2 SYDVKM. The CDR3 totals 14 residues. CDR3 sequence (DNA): TGTGCCAGCACCCTTCGAGGGCCTGGAAACACCATATATTTT. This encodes CASTLRGPGNTIYF.

The CDR3 protein is CASSLGPGQSKQVYNEQFF. The CDR3 DNA reads as TGCGCCAGCAGCTTGGGACCGGGACAATCAAAGCAGGTTTACAATGAGCAGTTCTTC. V is TRBV5-1 and J is TRBJ2-1, with D possibly matching TRBD1 (6 bases). CDR3 length: 19 amino acids. CDR1 is SGHRS and CDR2 is YFSETQ in the germline V gene. The V end lost 0 bases, the J end lost 4 bases, and 23 bases lay between the germline ends.

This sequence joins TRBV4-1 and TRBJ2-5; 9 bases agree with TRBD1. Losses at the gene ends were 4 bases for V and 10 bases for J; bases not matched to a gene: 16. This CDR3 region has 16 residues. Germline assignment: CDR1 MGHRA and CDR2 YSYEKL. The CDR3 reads CASSRDTGGVGIYQYF. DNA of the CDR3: TGCGCCAGCAGCCGGGATACAGGGGGCGTTGGTATCTACCAGTACTTC.

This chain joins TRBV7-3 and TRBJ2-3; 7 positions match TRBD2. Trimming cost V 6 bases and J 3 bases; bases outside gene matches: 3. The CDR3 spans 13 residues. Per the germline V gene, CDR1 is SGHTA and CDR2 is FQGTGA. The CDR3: CASSSGGTDTQYF. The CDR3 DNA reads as TGTGCCAGCAGTTCCGGGGGGACAGATACGCAGTATTTT.

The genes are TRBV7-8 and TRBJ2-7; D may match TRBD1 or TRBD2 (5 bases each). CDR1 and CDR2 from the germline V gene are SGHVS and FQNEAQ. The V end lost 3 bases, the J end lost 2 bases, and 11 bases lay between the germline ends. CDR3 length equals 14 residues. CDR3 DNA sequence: TGTGCCAGCAGCTTCCGGGACCGAGCCTACGAGCAGTACTTC. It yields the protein CASSFRDRAYEQYF.

The CDR3 coding sequence is TGTGCCACCAGCAGAGGGCCTCCAGGGAACACCGGGGAGCTGTTTTTT. Its translation: CATSRGPPGNTGELFF. This chain links TRBV15 with TRBJ2-2; D gene uncertain. The CDR3 totals 16 residues. Between the trimmed V and J ends, which lost 1 base and 1 base, there was a span of 10 bases. CDR1 LNHNV and CDR2 YYDKDF come from the germline V gene (reference sequence).

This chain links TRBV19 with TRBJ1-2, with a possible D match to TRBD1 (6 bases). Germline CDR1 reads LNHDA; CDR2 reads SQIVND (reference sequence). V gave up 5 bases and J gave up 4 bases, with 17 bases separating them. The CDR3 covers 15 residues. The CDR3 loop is CASSLQGGGLYGYTF. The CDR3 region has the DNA TGTGCCAGTAGTCTACAGGGTGGAGGGCTCTATGGCTACACCTTC. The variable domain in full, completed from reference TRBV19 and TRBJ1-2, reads DGGITQSPKYLFRKEGQNVTLSCEQNLNHDAMYWYRQDPGQGLRLIYYSQIVNDFQKGDIAEGYSVSREKKESFPLTVTSAQKNPTAFYLCASSLQGGGLYGYTFGSGTRLTVV.

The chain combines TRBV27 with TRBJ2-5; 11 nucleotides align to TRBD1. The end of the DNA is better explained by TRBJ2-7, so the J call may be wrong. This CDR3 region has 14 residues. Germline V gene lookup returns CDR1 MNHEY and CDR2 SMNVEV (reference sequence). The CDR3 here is CASSFRDRGYEQYF. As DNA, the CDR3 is TGTGCCAGCAGTTTCCGGGACAGGGGGTACGAGCAGTACTTC.

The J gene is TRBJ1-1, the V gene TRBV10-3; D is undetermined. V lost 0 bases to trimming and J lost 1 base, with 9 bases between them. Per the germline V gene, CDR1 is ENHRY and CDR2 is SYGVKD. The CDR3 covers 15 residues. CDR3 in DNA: TGTGCCATCAGTGAGTCACCGACCACGAACACTGAAGCTTTCTTT. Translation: CAISESPTTNTEAFF.

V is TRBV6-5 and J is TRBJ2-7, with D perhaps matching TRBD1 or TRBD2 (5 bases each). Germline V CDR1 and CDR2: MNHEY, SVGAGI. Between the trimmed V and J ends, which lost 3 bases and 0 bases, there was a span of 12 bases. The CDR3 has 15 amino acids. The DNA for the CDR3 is TGTGCCAGCAGTTATTTCGCAGGGAGCTCCTACGAGCAGTACTTC. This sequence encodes CASSYFAGSSYEQYF.

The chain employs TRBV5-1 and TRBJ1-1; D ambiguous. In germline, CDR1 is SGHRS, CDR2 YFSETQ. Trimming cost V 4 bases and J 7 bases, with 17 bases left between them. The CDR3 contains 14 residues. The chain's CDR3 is CASSPTTDGHEAFF. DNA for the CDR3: TGCGCCAGCAGCCCAACGACTGACGGCCATGAAGCTTTCTTT.

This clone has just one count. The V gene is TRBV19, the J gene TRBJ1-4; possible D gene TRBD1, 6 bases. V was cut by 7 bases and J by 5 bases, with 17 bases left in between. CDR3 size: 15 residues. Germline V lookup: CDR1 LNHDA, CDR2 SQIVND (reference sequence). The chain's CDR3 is CASIPGGRGNEKLFF. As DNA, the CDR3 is TGTGCCAGTATCCCCGGAGGGAGGGGGAATGAAAAACTGTTTTTT.

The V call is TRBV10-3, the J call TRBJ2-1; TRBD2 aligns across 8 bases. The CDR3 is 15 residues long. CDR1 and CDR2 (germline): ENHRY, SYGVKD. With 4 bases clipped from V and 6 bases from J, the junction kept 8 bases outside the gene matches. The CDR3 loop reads CAISASGRIGNEQFF. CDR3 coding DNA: TGTGCCATCAGTGCTAGCGGGCGTATTGGCAATGAGCAGTTCTTC.

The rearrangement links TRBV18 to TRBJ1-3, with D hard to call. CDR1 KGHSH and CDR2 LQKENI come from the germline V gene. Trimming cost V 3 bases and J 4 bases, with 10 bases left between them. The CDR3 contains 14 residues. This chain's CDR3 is CASSPDISGNTIYF. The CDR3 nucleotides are TGTGCCAGCTCACCCGACATCTCAGGAAACACCATATATTTT.

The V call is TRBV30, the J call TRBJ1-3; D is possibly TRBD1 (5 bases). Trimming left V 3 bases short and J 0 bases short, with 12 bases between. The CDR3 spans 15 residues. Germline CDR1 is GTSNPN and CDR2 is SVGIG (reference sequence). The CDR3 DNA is TGTGCCTGGAGCCCCGGGACGAACTCTGGAAACACCATATATTTT. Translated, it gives CAWSPGTNSGNTIYF. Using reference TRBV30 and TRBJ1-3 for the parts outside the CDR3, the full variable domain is SQTIHQWPATLVQPVGSPLSLECTVEGTSNPNLYWYRQAAGRGLQLLFYSVGIGQISSEVPQNLSASRPQDRQFILSSKKLLLSDSGFYLCAWSPGTNSGNTIYFGEGSWLTVV.

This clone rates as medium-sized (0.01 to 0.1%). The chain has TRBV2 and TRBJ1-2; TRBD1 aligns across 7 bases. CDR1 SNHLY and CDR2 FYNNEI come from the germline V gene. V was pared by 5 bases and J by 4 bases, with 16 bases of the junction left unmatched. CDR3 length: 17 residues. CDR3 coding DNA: TGTGCCAGCAGTCAATTACAGGGGAGGTATGTCGCCTATGGCTACACCTTC. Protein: CASSQLQGRYVAYGYTF.

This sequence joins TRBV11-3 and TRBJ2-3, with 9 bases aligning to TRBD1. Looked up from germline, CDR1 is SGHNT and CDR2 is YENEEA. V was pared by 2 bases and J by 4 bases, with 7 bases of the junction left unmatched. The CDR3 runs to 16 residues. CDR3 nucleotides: TGTGCCAGCAGCTTACCCTGGACAGGGGAGGCAGATACGCAGTATTTT. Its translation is CASSLPWTGEADTQYF.

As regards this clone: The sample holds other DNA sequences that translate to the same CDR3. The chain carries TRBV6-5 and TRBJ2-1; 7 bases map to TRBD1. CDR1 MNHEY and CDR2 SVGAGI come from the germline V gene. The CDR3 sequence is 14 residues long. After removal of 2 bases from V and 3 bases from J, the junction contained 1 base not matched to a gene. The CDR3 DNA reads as TGTGCCAGCAGTTACAGGACAGGCTACAATGAGCAGTTCTTC. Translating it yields CASSYRTGYNEQFF.

The CDR3 nucleotides read TGCGCCAGCAGTGCGGGTAGTGGTCCCTACAATGAGCAGTTCTTC. Its protein product is CASSAGSGPYNEQFF. The V gene is TRBV10-1, the J gene TRBJ2-1, with no clear D. Trimming shortened V by 4 bases and J by 2 bases, and 12 bases separated the two germline ends. Germline CDR1 WNHNN, CDR2 SYGVQD (reference sequence). The CDR3 consists of 15 residues.

Written as DNA, the CDR3 is TGTGCCAGCAGTTACACAGGGGGCTATGGCTACACCTTC. This sequence encodes CASSYTGGYGYTF. The chain employs TRBV6-5 and TRBJ1-2, with 8 positions matching TRBD1. V dropped 2 bases and J dropped 4; count of bases not matched to a gene: 0. Germline V CDR1 and CDR2: MNHEY, SVGAGI. CDR3 size: 13 residues.